These 3 T cell receptor beta chains were all obtained from the same sample, sequenced in a study of neurological immune-mediated disorders. TCRdb reprocessed the 5' RACE reads via MiXCR and lists one record per CDR3 protein. The sample lists 55,000 to 75,000 distinct CDR3 sequences, less than 5.5% occurring once. Specimen: PBMCs. Receptor source: a woman in her twenties or thirties with multiple sclerosis.

This clonotype was observed many times. V is TRBV4-1 and J is TRBJ1-1, with no clear D. Trimming shortened V by 4 bases and J by 3 bases, and 3 bases separated the two germline ends. CDR1 and CDR2 from the germline V gene are MGHRA and YSYEKL. There are 11 residues in the CDR3. For the CDR3, the DNA is TGCGCCAGCAGCCCTTACACTGAAGCTTTCTTT. As protein: CASSPYTEAFF.

This clonotype was detected only a few times. The chain carries TRBV9 and TRBJ2-1; no reliable D call. Germline V gene data show CDR1 as SGDLS and CDR2 as YYNGEE. The length of the CDR3 is 15 residues. V was shortened by 4 bases and J by 5 bases, with 16 bases between the two germline ends. The CDR3 spells CASSIDPSRNNEQFF. CDR3 nucleotide sequence: TGTGCCAGCAGCATAGATCCGAGCAGAAACAATGAGCAGTTCTTC.

This clonotype was seen a handful of times. The rearrangement joins TRBV12-3 or TRBV12-4 to TRBJ2-1; 8 bases agree with TRBD2. The V gene end was trimmed by 1 base and the J gene end by 4 bases; junction bases not matched to a gene: 9. The CDR3 length is 17 residues. Here the CDR3 reads CASSLGGGGTLYNEQFF. The DNA for the CDR3 is TGTGCCAGCAGTTTAGGTGGCGGGGGGACCTTATACAATGAGCAGTTCTTC.